Given below is one T cell receptor (beta chain) in context. Its matching antigen is unknown. This sample is part of a study of cytomegalovirus exposure and HLA in healthy donors. The PCR was carried out with 60 Vbeta primers and 13 Jbeta primers. Profiling relied on immunoSEQ multiplex PCR, and the TCRdb table lists in-frame clones only, not all of them. In the table there are over 200,000 clones, roughly 79% of which are singletons. Germline CDR1 SQVTM, CDR2 ANQGSEA. The CDR3 covers 14 residues. Trimming took 0 bases from V and 3 from J, leaving 9 bases between them. Study-wide results and limits: The HLA-A and HLA-B alleles of most subjects were reportedly predicted accurately from TCR beta sequences. Rarity marked most TCR sequences, yet some public TCRs occurred in many donors. A later analysis linked a missense variant in DCLRE1C to the trimming of TCR beta V and J genes.

The chain uses TRBV29-1 and TRBJ1-5; D is possibly TRBD1 (6 bases). The sequencing sample was made of PBMCs. This clonotype was obtained from a woman aged 40-49 years in good health and CMV-seronegative. The CDR3 region has the DNA TGCAGCGTTGAAGATCGGACAGACAATCAGCCCCAGCATTTT. Amino acids: CSVEDRTDNQPQHF.